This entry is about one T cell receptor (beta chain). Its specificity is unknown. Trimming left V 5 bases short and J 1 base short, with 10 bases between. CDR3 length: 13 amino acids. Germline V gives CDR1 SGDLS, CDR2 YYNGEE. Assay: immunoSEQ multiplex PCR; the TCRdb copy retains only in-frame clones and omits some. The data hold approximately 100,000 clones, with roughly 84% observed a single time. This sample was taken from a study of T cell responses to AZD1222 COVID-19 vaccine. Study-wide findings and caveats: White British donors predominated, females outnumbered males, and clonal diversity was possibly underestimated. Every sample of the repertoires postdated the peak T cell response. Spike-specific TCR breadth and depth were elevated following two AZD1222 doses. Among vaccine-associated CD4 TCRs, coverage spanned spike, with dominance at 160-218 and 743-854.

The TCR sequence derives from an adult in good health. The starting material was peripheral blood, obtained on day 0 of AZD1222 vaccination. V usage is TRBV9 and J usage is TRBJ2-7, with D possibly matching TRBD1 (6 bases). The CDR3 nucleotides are TGTGCCAGCAGTCTTCAGGGGTCCTACGAGCAGTACTTC. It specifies CASSLQGSYEQYF.